A single sample is the source of the 3 T cell receptor beta chains below, sequenced in a study of blood T cell repertoires in COVID-19. Method: immunoSEQ multiplex PCR; TCRdb's copy keeps in-frame clones and lacks some. The top ten clones hold about 1.6% of a sample with 250,000 to 300,000 clones, about 87% of them seen once. The sequenced sample was peripheral blood. These receptor sequences come from a woman aged 40 to 50 who had recovered from COVID-19.

The chain employs TRBV7-2 and TRBJ1-5; 8 nucleotides agree with TRBD1. Unmatched junction bases numbered 10, after V lost 5 bases and J lost 7 bases. In germline, CDR1 is SGHTA, CDR2 FQGNSA. The CDR3 totals 15 residues. For the CDR3, the DNA is TGTGCCAGCAGCGTGAGAGCAGGGGGCCAACAGCCCCAGCATTTT. Its translation: CASSVRAGGQQPQHF.

The V and J genes are TRBV6-1 and TRBJ1-1, with D tentatively TRBD1 (6 bases). The V end lost 3 bases, the J end lost 7 bases, and 12 bases lay between the germline ends. The CDR3 extends over 13 amino acids. Germline V CDR1 and CDR2: MNHNS, SASEGT. The CDR3 spells CASSEGGRVEAFF. The CDR3 nucleotides are TGTGCCAGCAGTGAGGGGGGGCGGGTTGAAGCTTTCTTT.

CDR3 in DNA: TGTGCCAGCAGCGCCAGGGGTGTGAACACTGAAGCTTTCTTT. This translates into CASSARGVNTEAFF. This rearrangement joins TRBV9 to TRBJ1-1, with D tentatively TRBD1 (6 bases). Trimming stripped 3 bases from V and 0 bases from J, with 9 bases between. This CDR3 is built from 14 residues. Germline V gene sequence: CDR1 SGDLS, CDR2 YYNGEE.